This TCR beta chain appears in the sequencing data of a study of CD8 T cells in ankylosing spondylitis. The CDR3 loop spans 17 amino acids. The V and J ends lost 3 bases and 7 bases respectively, with 21 bases between them. Germline V CDR1 and CDR2: MDHEN, SYDVKM. A single record per CDR3 protein comes from TCRdb applying MiXCR to the 5' RACE reads. This sample yields about 140,000 distinct CDR3 sequences, of which roughly a third are seen a single time; 6% belongs to the top ten. Sequenced sample: synovial fluid, either unsorted or a sorted T cell fraction (not recorded which). The chain employs TRBV28 and TRBJ2-2; weak D call: TRBD2 (6 bases). This sequence originates from a male donor with ankylosing spondylitis. CDR3 DNA: TGTGCCAGCAGTTTGGCGGCTTCGGGAGTGAAGAGCGGGGAGCTGTTTTTT. It yields the protein CASSLAASGVKSGELFF.